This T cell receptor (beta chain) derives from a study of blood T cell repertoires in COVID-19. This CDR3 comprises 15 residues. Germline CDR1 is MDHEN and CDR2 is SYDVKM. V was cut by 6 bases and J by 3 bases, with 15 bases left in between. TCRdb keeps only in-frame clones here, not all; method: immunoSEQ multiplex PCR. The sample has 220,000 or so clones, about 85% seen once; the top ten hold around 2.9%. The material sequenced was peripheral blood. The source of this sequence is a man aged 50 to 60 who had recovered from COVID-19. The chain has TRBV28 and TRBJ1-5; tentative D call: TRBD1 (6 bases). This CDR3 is CASRLPGGPNQPQHF. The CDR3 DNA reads TGTGCCAGCAGACTCCCGGGGGGGCCCAATCAGCCCCAGCATTTT.